This T cell receptor (beta chain) was sequenced for a study of T cell responses to AZD1222 COVID-19 vaccine. Study-level points and caveats: There were vaccine-associated CD4 TCRs across spike, dominant at 160-218 and 743-854. Just a handful of AZD1222 recipients were seropositive at baseline.

TCRdb's copy holds only in-frame clones and misses some; the assay was immunoSEQ multiplex PCR. Here the sample spans about 150,000 clones, roughly 93% being singletons. V was shortened by 3 bases and J by 4 bases, with 13 bases between the two germline ends. Germline CDR1 LNHDA, CDR2 SQIVND (reference sequence). CDR3 length: 15 residues. For this clone: Its antigen is unknown.

The material sequenced was peripheral blood, taken 28 days after the second AZD1222 dose. V and J are TRBV19 and TRBJ1-5; TRBD1 is a possible D gene (5 bases). This TCR came from an adult who received the AZD1222 COVID-19 vaccine. This CDR3 reads CASSIGGARNQPQHF. CDR3 bases: TGTGCCAGTAGTATTGGAGGGGCTAGAAATCAGCCCCAGCATTTT.